This TCR beta chain derives from a study of radiation and T cells in renal cell carcinoma. The germline V gene has CDR1 MNHNY and CDR2 SVGAGI (reference sequence). V dropped 5 bases and J dropped 5 bases, with 12 bases sitting between them. The CDR3 runs 13 residues. The time point: blood 2 weeks post-SBRT. The treatment is: 15 Gy SBRT to primary tumor, nephrectomy 4 weeks later. Serial blood draws occurred at baseline and 2 and 4 weeks post-SBRT. Sequencing was performed with immunoSEQ multiplex PCR; in TCRdb, only in-frame clones are kept and a portion is missing. The sample includes tens of thousands of clones, 80% to 90% of them seen just once. Concerning this clone itself: Its antigen remains unknown.

General study points: From baseline, blood top tumor clonotypes peaked at 2 weeks post-radiation.

Specimen: blood, collected from a patient whose treatment included radiotherapy and nephrectomy. The rearrangement links TRBV6-6 to TRBJ1-1; D is undetermined. This sequence originates from a woman in her forties or fifties with renal cell carcinoma. The CDR3 region is CASSRSTGTEAFF. The CDR3 nucleotides are TGTGCCAGCAGTCGAAGTACGGGAACTGAAGCTTTCTTT.